This T cell receptor (beta chain) emerged from a study of neurological immune-mediated disorders. Whole-study results and caveats: The study found no CDR3 amino acid sequences shared by expanded clones across subjects, suggesting private repertoires in all groups.

About this clonotype itself: No antigen is known for it.

PBMCs stored at -80 C, numbering 2 million, were the origin of the unsorted libraries. 5'RACE employing 10-nucleotide random UMIs yielded the cDNA. TCRdb re-called the 5' RACE reads with MiXCR, one entry per CDR3 protein. The table lists 84,000 or so distinct CDR3 sequences, about 9.3% of them singletons. V was pared by 4 bases and J by 2 bases, with 12 bases between. CDR3 length: 14 amino acids. Germline V gives CDR1 MNHEY, CDR2 SVGEGT. This receptor was identified in a man aged 35 to 55 in good health. V is TRBV6-2 or TRBV6-3 and J is TRBJ2-7, with D unresolved. The sample consisted of PBMCs. CDR3 sequence reads: CASSFSQPTYEQYF. The DNA of the CDR3 is TGTGCCAGCAGTTTCTCTCAACCTACCTACGAGCAGTACTTC.